This T cell receptor (beta chain) was sequenced for a study of T cells in Graves' hyperthyroidism and ophthalmopathy. This clonotype was detected many times. TCR beta CDR3 regions were amplified from RNA. The HTBI primer set drove a first-round RT-PCR of the TCR CDR3. TCRdb fed the multiplex PCR reads into MiXCR, producing one record per CDR3 protein. This sample has roughly 520,000 distinct CDR3 sequences, with roughly 24% found just once. This CDR3 has 12 residues. V lost 6 bases, J lost 7 bases, and 12 bases lay in between. From germline, CDR1 is SNHLY and CDR2 FYNNEI. Uncontrolled infection, other autoimmune disease, pregnancy or lactation excluded patients. Every diagnosis used clinical symptoms, serum thyroxine and TRAb, thyroid ultrasound and orbital computed tomography.

Specimen: blood. The source of this sequence is a woman in her 30s with Graves' ophthalmopathy. The chain couples TRBV2 to TRBJ1-1; maybe TRBD1 (6 bases). The CDR3 protein is CASSGGLGEAFF. CDR3 DNA: TGTGCCAGCAGCGGGGGCTTGGGTGAAGCTTTCTTT.